This TCR beta chain is drawn from a study of T cells after yellow fever vaccination. Study outcomes and limitations: Abundant bulk-derived clonotypes could contaminate FACS-sorted repertoires.

The CDR3 is 13 amino acids. The ends were cut back, 6 bases at V and 5 bases at J, with 13 bases in the middle. Germline loops: CDR1 MNHNS, CDR2 SASEGT. This clonotype turned up a few times. What it binds is unknown. TCRdb analysed the 5' RACE reads with MiXCR anew, one entry per CDR3 protein. The data contain hundreds of thousands of distinct CDR3 sequences, about 15% of them singletons. The sequenced sample was PBMCs, obtained 5 to 6 days after the first yellow fever vaccination. This chain links TRBV6-1 with TRBJ2-5, with a tentative D call TRBD2 (5 bases). This receptor was identified in a man between 18 and 29 years old who received the YFV17D yellow fever vaccine. The CDR3 DNA reads TGTGCCAGCAGGCGGGCCGTGGGGGAGACCCAGTACTTC. Amino acid sequence: CASRRAVGETQYF.